This T cell receptor (beta chain) was captured by sequencing in a study of beta chain features in type 1 diabetes. Germline values: CDR1 LNHNV, CDR2 YYDKDF (reference sequence). The length of the CDR3 is 18 residues. Trimming removed 1 base from V and 2 bases from J; junction bases left unmatched: 12. Study-wide results and limits: A possible short-template PCR bias applies equally to patients and controls. The similarity of naive, central memory and Treg TCRB repertoires appeared greater among patients than among healthy donors.

As every portion of the isolated RNA was reverse transcribed, the sequencing read expressed TCRB transcripts. The assay was immunoSEQ multiplex PCR, and TCRdb's table has in-frame clones only and misses some. Here the sample spans some 400,000 clones, roughly 15% being singletons. With regard to this clone: Its antigen remains unidentified.

The sequence was obtained from a woman aged 18-29 years in good health. This chain joins TRBV15 and TRBJ2-3; 7 bases match TRBD2. The material sequenced was naive CD4+ T cells from blood. The CDR3 spells CATSRVGGTTVNTDTQYF. The CDR3 nucleotides are TGTGCCACCAGCAGAGTGGGAGGGACCACTGTAAACACAGATACGCAGTATTTT.